The clone carrying this T cell receptor (beta chain) has only a few counts. The antigen is not known. It was template switching that added a universal primer site, and there were unique molecular identifiers on the cDNA. TCRdb called the 5' RACE reads again in MiXCR, with one record for every CDR3 protein. The table includes a few hundred thousand distinct CDR3 sequences, 9% to 15% detected once. This sample stems from a study of identical twins. This CDR3 region has 15 residues. The junction had 5 bases not matched to a gene; V was cut back by 3 bases and J by 3 bases. Germline V gene sequence: CDR1 LNHNV, CDR2 YYDKDF (reference sequence). Study-wide results and limits: Possibly, invariant MAIT and iNKT cells partly confounded zero-insertion analyses.

These data were also reused for a study on yellow fever vaccine responses in identical twins.

The receptor comes from a woman aged 18-29 years in good health. The chain carries TRBV15 and TRBJ2-1; 7 nucleotides match TRBD1. Material for sequencing was CD8+ T cells sorted from blood. DNA of the CDR3: TGTGCCACCAGCAGCTCAGGGGGATTCTACAATGAGCAGTTCTTC. As protein: CATSSSGGFYNEQFF.